This TCR beta chain was recovered during a study of T-cell memory formation after mild COVID-19. About the research overall: Among the donors, TCR clusters were largely specific to each donor. Overall study findings and caveats: The study detected some responding clones in pre-infection memory, suggesting cross-reactive memory joined. Clones that got smaller from day 15 to 85 had even CD4/CD8, while clones growing later tipped toward CD4+.

MiXCR, run by TCRdb on the 5' RACE reads, gives a single entry per CDR3 protein. The table includes under 550,000 distinct CDR3 sequences, over 15% detected once. In regard to this clonotype: Its antigen is not known.

The CDR3 consists of 12 residues. Looked up from germline, CDR1 is MNHEY and CDR2 is SVGEGT. Trimming stripped 5 bases from V and 10 bases from J, with 12 bases between. Sequencing was done on a sample of PBMCs or a T cell subset sorted from them (not recorded which). The chain recombines TRBV6-2 or TRBV6-3 with TRBJ2-1; perhaps TRBD1 as D (7 bases). The origin of this receptor is a man aged 18 to 29 who had mild COVID-19 (a few samples of this study predate the infection). Cell type and time point are not known. The CDR3 sequence: CASSQTGREQFF. The CDR3 DNA follows: TGTGCCAGCAGTCAGACAGGGAGGGAGCAGTTCTTC.